The next 6 T cell receptor beta chains were all read from a single sample in a study of neurological immune-mediated disorders. TCRdb passed the 5' RACE reads through MiXCR, listing each CDR3 protein once. This sample has about 41,000 distinct CDR3 sequences, with about 14% found just once. Sequencing was performed on CD4+ T cells from blood. These receptors all stem from a woman aged 55-69 years with HTLV-1-associated myelopathy (HAM/TSP).

This clonotype was observed many times. The J gene is TRBJ1-1, the V gene TRBV3-1; weak D call: TRBD1 (5 bases). This CDR3 spans 14 amino acids. From germline, CDR1 is LGHDT and CDR2 YNNKEL (reference sequence). Trimming stripped 4 bases from V and 4 bases from J, with 13 bases between. The CDR3 sequence: CASSPSLGLTEAFF. DNA for the CDR3: TGTGCCAGCAGCCCGTCCTTGGGGCTCACTGAAGCTTTCTTT.

This rearrangement joins TRBV5-1 to TRBJ2-3; 9 bases agree with TRBD1. V was pared by 2 bases and J by 4 bases, with 5 bases of the junction left unmatched. Per the germline V gene, CDR1 is SGHRS and CDR2 is YFSETQ. This CDR3 is 15 amino acids long. The CDR3 DNA follows: TGCGCCAGCAGCTTACAGGGGGCTAGGGCAGATACGCAGTATTTT. Amino acid sequence: CASSLQGARADTQYF.

Ten or more counts support this clonotype. The chain is built from TRBV5-1 and TRBJ2-3, with 7 bases matching TRBD2. Germline V gene sequence: CDR1 SGHRS, CDR2 YFSETQ. V lost 7 bases, J lost 0 bases, and 2 bases stayed unmatched. The CDR3 has 13 amino acids. The DNA for the CDR3 is TGCGCCAGCGGGGGGGGGAGCACAGATACGCAGTATTTT. Translation gives CASGGGSTDTQYF.

This clonotype has at least ten counts. This chain uses TRBV10-3 with TRBJ1-2; D uncertain. Trimming took off 0 bases at V and 4 bases at J, with 3 bases between the two ends. This CDR3 is built from 12 residues. In germline, CDR1 is ENHRY, CDR2 SYGVKD. CDR3 region: CAISESGYGYTF. CDR3 DNA: TGTGCCATCAGTGAGTCGGGCTATGGCTACACCTTC.

This clonotype was counted ten times or more. The chain recombines TRBV5-1 with TRBJ1-1; D gene ambiguous. Germline V gene lookup returns CDR1 SGHRS and CDR2 YFSETQ. This CDR3 is 12 amino acids long. The V end was cut by 4 bases, the J end by 5 bases, with 9 bases between. The CDR3 DNA reads TGCGCCAGCAGCCGGGGTGCAACTGAAGCTTTCTTT. Residues: CASSRGATEAFF.

This clonotype was counted ten times or more. This chain links TRBV6-5 with TRBJ1-5; 11 bases are a match to TRBD1. Trimming cost V 5 bases and J 5 bases; bases outside gene matches: 5. This CDR3 spans 15 amino acids. CDR1 and CDR2 (germline): MNHEY, SVGAGI. CDR3 region: CASSRRTGGDQPQHF. DNA for the CDR3: TGTGCCAGCAGTCGCCGGACAGGGGGCGATCAGCCCCAGCATTTT.